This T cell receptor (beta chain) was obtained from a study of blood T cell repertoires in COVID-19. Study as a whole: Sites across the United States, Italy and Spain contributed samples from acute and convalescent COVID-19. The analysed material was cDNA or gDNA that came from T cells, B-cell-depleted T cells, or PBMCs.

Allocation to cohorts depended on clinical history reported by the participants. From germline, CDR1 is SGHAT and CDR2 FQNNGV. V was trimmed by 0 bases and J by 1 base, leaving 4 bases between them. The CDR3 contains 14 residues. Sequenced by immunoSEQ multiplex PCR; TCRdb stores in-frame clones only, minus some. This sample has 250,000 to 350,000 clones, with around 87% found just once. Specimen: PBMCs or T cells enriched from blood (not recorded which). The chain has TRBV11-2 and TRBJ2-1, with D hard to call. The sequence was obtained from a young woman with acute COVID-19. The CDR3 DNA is TGTGCCAGCAGCTTAGACGGGTCCTACAATGAGCAGTTCTTC. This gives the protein CASSLDGSYNEQFF.